This record concerns one TCR beta chain sequence. Per the germline V gene, CDR1 is SNHLY and CDR2 is FYNNEI. The V end was cut by 5 bases, the J end by 5 bases, with 10 bases between. The CDR3 length is 12 residues. These data come from a study of OX40 agonist ivuxolimab in advanced cancers. Libraries were prepared by immunoSEQ multiplex PCR; TCRdb keeps only in-frame clonotypes and omits some of them. There are approximately 26,000 clones in the sample; approximately 91% occur only once, and almost 50% lies in the top ten. The chain employs TRBV2 and TRBJ2-7; the D call may be TRBD1 or TRBD2 (6 bases each). The sequences come from CD4+ or CD8+ T cells sorted from blood, collected in a trial of the OX40 agonist ivuxolimab. This TCR was sampled from an adult with an advanced solid tumor such as melanoma, head and neck, liver or kidney cancer. The chain's CDR3 is CASSIGGHEQYF. The DNA of the CDR3 is TGTGCCAGCAGTATCGGGGGCCACGAGCAGTACTTC.